This T cell receptor beta chain was retrieved from a study of Graves' ophthalmopathy and Graves' hyperthyroidism. The study's findings and limits: A majority of expanded thyroid clonotypes exceeding 0.001 frequency were likewise present in blood.

Trimming took 7 bases from V and 4 from J, leaving 19 bases between them. There are 16 residues in the CDR3. Germline V gives CDR1 SGHTA, CDR2 FQGNSA. Exclusion covered patients with other autoimmune diseases or uncontrolled infections (as well as pregnancy or lactation). This clonotype appeared a single time. Its antigen is unidentified. Amplification targeted the TCR beta CDR3 regions, with RNA transcripts as the source material. RT-PCR was first run with HTBI primers, then multiplex PCR in a second round. TCRdb re-derived calls from the multiplex PCR reads in MiXCR, one entry per CDR3 protein. The repertoire has over a million distinct CDR3 sequences, 35% to 40% of them found once; the top ten carry 8.5% to 14%.

This TCR came from an adult man with Graves' hyperthyroidism. The sample taken for sequencing was peripheral blood or thyroid tissue (not recorded which). The V call is TRBV7-2, the J call TRBJ2-2; D uncertain. CDR3 coding DNA: TGTGCCAGCACCCATGATGGGCAGTCGACCACCGGGGAGCTGTTTTTT. Translation: CASTHDGQSTTGELFF.